The 9 T cell receptor beta chains listed next were all sequenced from one sample in a study of CXCR3-negative and CXCR3-positive naive CD8 T cells (dated by TCRdb to the late 2010s). Paper-wide results and their limitations: TRB CDR3s from CXCR3-positive naive cells showed higher hydrophobicity (lower Kidera factor 4), lower energy, and higher strength and volume indices than CXCR3-negative naive cells.

These reads were obtained on a NextSeq 550. The Human TCR Profiling Kit (MiLaboratory) was used to make UMI-labeled 5' RACE TRB cDNA libraries. After the reads were reprocessed by TCRdb, one entry was made per CDR3 protein sequence, with no DNA. The sample table includes 130,000 to 150,000 distinct CDR3 sequences. Together, the top ten hold over 0.25% of the sample. These receptors' antigens are unknown. Sequencing was carried out using naive CXCR3+ CD8+ T cells from blood. The cell subset or site label here, explained by the study, means: CD45RO-CCR7+CD27+CD95- naive CD8+ T cells expressing CXCR3 (TNR3+). These receptors came from a human donor in good health. Some clones in this sample may be carry-over from other donors' samples.

The chain couples TRBV7-3 to TRBJ2-7; the TRBD2 assignment by TCRdb is unverifiable without DNA. Germline V CDR1 and CDR2: SGHTA, FQGTGA. This CDR3 contains 15 residues. The CDR3 sequence: CASSSGLAGSEEQYF.

This chain links TRBV12-3 or TRBV12-4 with TRBJ1-1; TCRdb names TRBD1, which stays unverified in the absence of DNA. CDR3 length: 14 residues. CDR3 region: CAISLGQMNTEAFF.

The genes are TRBV6-2 or TRBV6-3 and TRBJ2-7; TCRdb's D call of TRBD1 is untestable without DNA. The CDR3 runs to 15 residues. Germline CDR1 reads MNHEY; CDR2 reads SVGEGT. The CDR3 here is CASSYSWGGPDEQYF.

The V gene is TRBV28, the J gene TRBJ1-5; TCRdb calls TRBD1, which cannot be checked without DNA. CDR1 and CDR2 from the germline V gene are MDHEN and SYDVKM. The CDR3 covers 14 residues. CDR3 region: CASSSRQGSQPQHF.

J is TRBJ1-1 and V is TRBV9. The CDR3 has 13 residues. Germline V gene sequence: CDR1 SGDLS, CDR2 YYNGEE. This CDR3 reads CASSVGANTEAFF.

This rearrangement joins TRBV3-1 to TRBJ2-1; without DNA, the TCRdb call of TRBD2 cannot be checked. Germline CDR1 is LGHDT and CDR2 is YNNKEL (reference sequence). This CDR3 is 15 amino acids long. This chain's CDR3 is CASSPTSGDYNEQFF.

The rearrangement links TRBV4-1 to TRBJ2-7. Germline CDR1 and CDR2: MGHRA and YSYEKL. This CDR3 comprises 15 residues. The CDR3 loop reads CASSQDRDGNYEQYF.

The chain has TRBV18 and TRBJ2-1. The CDR3 has 14 residues. The V gene's germline CDR1 is KGHSH and CDR2 LQKENI. The chain's CDR3 is CASSPHPTVDEQFF.

The chain joins TRBV5-5 to TRBJ2-7; TCRdb gives TRBD1 as the D gene, but with no DNA this cannot be confirmed. The CDR3 extends over 13 amino acids. CDR1 is SGHKS and CDR2 is YYEKEE in the germline V gene (reference sequence). The CDR3 here is CASSLPTGGVLYF. Drawing the rest from reference TRBV5-5 and TRBJ2-7, the complete variable domain is DAGVTQSPTHLIKTRGQQVTLRCSPISGHKSVSWYQQVLGQGPQFIFQYYEKEERGRGNFPDRFSARQFPNYSSELNVNALLLGDSALYLCASSLPTGGVLYFGPGTRLTVT.